Below, 20 T cell receptor beta chains from the same sample are listed, as sequenced in a study of blood T cell repertoires in COVID-19. Clones were sequenced by immunoSEQ multiplex PCR, and TCRdb holds only the in-frame ones, with some missing. Of tens of thousands of clones listed, about 92% are singletons. Sequencing was performed on peripheral blood. Every receptor here comes from a man in his forties or fifties with COVID-19, enrolled during active disease.

The genes are TRBV7-9 and TRBJ2-2, with 9 bases fitting TRBD1. The CDR3 length is 16 residues. With V trimmed by 5 bases and J by 2 bases, 6 bases remained unmatched. CDR1 and CDR2 from the germline V gene are SEHNR and FQNEAQ (reference sequence). This CDR3 reads CASSQGTGINTGELFF. CDR3 in DNA: TGTGCCAGCAGCCAGGGGACAGGGATTAACACCGGGGAGCTGTTTTTT. The complete variable domain, with remaining parts taken from reference TRBV7-9 and TRBJ2-2, reads DTGVSQNPRHKITKRGQNVTFRCDPISEHNRLYWYRQTLGQGPEFLTYFQNEAQLEKSRLLSDRFSAERPKGSFSTLEIQRTEQGDSAMYLCASSQGTGINTGELFFGEGSRLTVL.

The rearrangement links TRBV5-6 to TRBJ2-1, with 9 nucleotides matching TRBD2. CDR3 length: 15 amino acids. V lost 9 bases and J lost 6; bases outside the gene matches: 13. Germline CDR1 reads SGHDT; CDR2 reads YYEEEE. The CDR3 bases are TGTGCCACCAAGGCGGGGGCGGGAGGGCCCAATGAGCAGTTCTTC. It yields the protein CATKAGAGGPNEQFF.

The chain combines TRBV7-3 with TRBJ2-7; TRBD2 agrees at 10 bases. Germline CDR1 SGHTA, CDR2 FQGTGA. With V trimmed by 5 bases and J by 2 bases, 15 bases remained unmatched. This CDR3 has 18 residues. In nucleotides, the CDR3 is TGTGCCAGCAGCCAATTAGCGGGAGGTAAGGTTTCAACCTACGAGCAGTACTTC. Translation: CASSQLAGGKVSTYEQYF.

This clone was observed once. The chain joins TRBV6-6 to TRBJ1-5, with TRBD1 matching over 7 bases. After removal of 2 bases from V and 5 bases from J, the junction contained 3 bases not matched to a gene. The CDR3 covers 14 residues. The germline CDR1 and CDR2 sequences are MNHNY and SVGAGI (reference sequence). The CDR3 region is CASSYRDRDQPQHF. CDR3 DNA: TGTGCCAGCAGTTACCGGGACAGAGATCAGCCCCAGCATTTT.

The chain's CDR3 is CASSVGPRRGEAFF. CDR3 DNA: TGTGCCAGCAGTGTGGGCCCGAGGAGGGGAGAAGCTTTCTTT. This sequence joins TRBV6-4 and TRBJ1-1; D might be TRBD1 (5 bases). The ends were cut back, 4 bases at V and 8 bases at J, with 17 bases in the middle. This CDR3 comprises 14 residues. CDR1 is MRHNA, CDR2 SNTAGT, per germline.

The V gene is TRBV15, the J gene TRBJ1-3; D is unresolved. Germline CDR1 reads LNHNV; CDR2 reads YYDKDF (reference sequence). The CDR3 is made up of 15 amino acids. V was clipped by 3 bases and J by 0 bases, with 9 bases between them. The CDR3 coding sequence is TGTGCCACCAGCAGGGCAGATCTCTCTGGAAACACCATATATTTT. Amino acids: CATSRADLSGNTIYF.

The chain has TRBV5-5 and TRBJ1-2, with TRBD1 matching 9 bases. V gave up 4 bases and J gave up 6 bases; unmatched junction bases: 10. The CDR3 is made up of 15 amino acids. Germline CDR1 is SGHKS and CDR2 is YYEKEE (reference sequence). This CDR3 reads CASSLNPGQGHGYTF. Here the CDR3 DNA reads TGTGCCAGCAGCCTGAACCCGGGACAGGGCCATGGCTACACCTTC.

This chain uses TRBV11-1 with TRBJ2-5, with 8 bases matching TRBD1. CDR3 length equals 15 residues. With 5 bases clipped from V and 7 bases from J, the junction kept 12 bases outside the gene matches. Germline V gives CDR1 SGHAT, CDR2 FQDESV (reference sequence). In DNA form, the CDR3 reads TGTGCCAGCAGCAGAGGACAGGGCGAGGATGGGACCCAGTACTTC. Translated: CASSRGQGEDGTQYF. The whole variable domain, filled in from reference TRBV11-1 and TRBJ2-5, reads EAEVAQSPRYKITEKSQAVAFWCDPISGHATLYWYRQILGQGPELLVQFQDESVVDDSQLPKDRFSAERLKGVDSTLKIQPAELGDSAMYLCASSRGQGEDGTQYFGPGTRLLVL.

This clone was detected once. V and J are TRBV5-1 and TRBJ2-7; maybe TRBD2 (6 bases). The ends were cut back, 0 bases at V and 7 bases at J, with 14 bases in the middle. Germline V gene sequence: CDR1 SGHRS, CDR2 YFSETQ. The CDR3 contains 14 residues. CDR3 nucleotide sequence: TGCGCCAGCAGCTTGGCCGGAGGGCTTCGGGAGCAGTACTTC. It codes for CASSLAGGLREQYF.

As concerns this clone: A junction boundary mismatches the germline segment, possibly from a read error. The chain is built from TRBV4-2 and TRBJ2-1; 7 bases align to TRBD2. This CDR3 comprises 16 residues. Germline CDR1 LGHNA, CDR2 YNFKEQ. In DNA form, the CDR3 reads TGTGCCAGCAGCCAGTTTCCTAGCGGCCCCTATAATGAGCAGTTCTTC. The encoded protein is CASSQFPSGPYNEQFF.

The rearrangement joins TRBV19 to TRBJ2-1, with a weak D call TRBD2 (6 bases). The V end was cut by 10 bases, the J end by 7 bases, with 17 bases between. The CDR3 consists of 13 residues. CDR1 is LNHDA and CDR2 is SQIVND in the germline V gene (reference sequence). CDR3 nucleotides: TGTGCCACCCGGGACTGGCAAGGGAATGAGCAGTTCTTC. Protein product: CATRDWQGNEQFF.

The gene calls are TRBV27 and TRBJ2-3, with TRBD2 as a possible D gene (5 bases). Germline V CDR1 and CDR2: MNHEY, SMNVEV (reference sequence). The V gene lost 6 bases and the J gene lost 4 bases, with 11 bases spanning the gap. The length of the CDR3 is 13 residues. CDR3 loop: CASSRPGSDTQYF. CDR3 DNA: TGTGCCAGCAGCCGTCCGGGATCAGATACGCAGTATTTT.

V gene TRBV7-8 combines with J gene TRBJ2-1; 8 positions match TRBD2. The CDR3 loop spans 15 amino acids. With 7 bases clipped from V and 3 bases from J, the junction kept 8 bases outside the gene matches. In germline, CDR1 is SGHVS, CDR2 FQNEAQ. DNA of the CDR3: TGTGCCAGCACACCGCGGGAGGACCGCTACAATGAGCAGTTCTTC. This sequence encodes CASTPREDRYNEQFF.

The rearrangement links TRBV3-1 (or the pseudogene TRBV3-2) to TRBJ2-7, with 11 bases that match TRBD2. Germline V CDR1 and CDR2: LGHDT, YNNKEL (reference sequence). The CDR3 contains 14 residues. J lost 3 bases, V lost 5 bases, and 3 bases had no gene match. In nucleotides, the CDR3 is TGTGCCAGCAGCTACGGGACTAGCGGCTACGAGCAGTACTTC. Translation gives CASSYGTSGYEQYF.

The CDR3 spells CASSLGRKKQYF. DNA for the CDR3: TGTGCCAGCAGTTTAGGGCGGAAAAAGCAGTACTTC. The rearrangement uses TRBV12-3 or TRBV12-4 and TRBJ2-7, with unresolved D. V was pared by 1 base and J by 8 bases, with 9 bases between. The CDR3 loop spans 12 amino acids.

The V gene is TRBV5-6, the J gene TRBJ1-1; D possibly corresponds to TRBD1 (6 bases). The germline gives CDR1 SGHDT, CDR2 YYEEEE. Trimming left V 7 bases short and J 1 base short, with 11 bases between. The CDR3 length is 13 residues. The chain's CDR3 is CASRDTRNTEAFF. The CDR3 DNA sequence: TGTGCCAGCCGGGACACTCGGAACACTGAAGCTTTCTTT.

The rearrangement links TRBV3-1 (or the pseudogene TRBV3-2) to TRBJ2-1, with 8 positions matching TRBD1. Germline loops: CDR1 LGHDT, CDR2 YNNKEL (reference sequence). The CDR3 length is 13 residues. With V trimmed by 4 bases and J by 7 bases, 3 bases remained unmatched. The chain's CDR3 is CASSLNRGNEQFF. As DNA, the CDR3 is TGTGCCAGCAGCCTCAACAGGGGGAATGAGCAGTTCTTC.

The chain employs TRBV7-9 and TRBJ2-3; 7 nucleotides align to TRBD2. The CDR3 loop spans 18 amino acids. V lost 5 bases, J lost 1 base, and 15 bases stayed unmatched. CDR1 is SEHNR and CDR2 is FQNEAQ in the germline V gene (reference sequence). CDR3: CASSLLFGGSRGTDTQYF. The CDR3 region has the DNA TGTGCCAGCAGCCTACTCTTCGGCGGGAGCCGGGGCACAGATACGCAGTATTTT.

This chain joins TRBV11-2 and TRBJ1-1; D not certain. Germline assignment: CDR1 SGHAT and CDR2 FQNNGV. This CDR3 contains 14 residues. With 2 bases removed from V and 1 base from J, the gap between germline ends came to 8 bases. The CDR3 DNA sequence: TGTGCCAGCAGCTTATATAGAAAGAACACTGAAGCTTTCTTT. Translating it yields CASSLYRKNTEAFF. The full variable domain, in which reference TRBV11-2 and TRBJ1-1 provide the parts outside the CDR3, is EAGVAQSPRYKIIEKRQSVAFWCNPISGHATLYWYQQILGQGPKLLIQFQNNGVVDDSQLPKDRFSAERLKGVDSTLKIQPAKLEDSAVYLCASSLYRKNTEAFFGQGTRLTVV.

The J gene is TRBJ1-3, the V gene TRBV7-3; D gene uncertain. Trimming removed 4 bases at V and 1 base at J, with 5 bases between. The CDR3 extends over 13 amino acids. Germline loops: CDR1 SGHTA, CDR2 FQGTGA. In nucleotides, the CDR3 is TGTGCCAGCAGCTCCGAGTCTGGAAACACCATATATTTT. Protein sequence: CASSSESGNTIYF.